The next 32 T cell receptor beta chains were all read from a single sample in a study of OX40 agonist ivuxolimab in advanced cancers. The data were produced by immunoSEQ multiplex PCR, yet TCRdb's version contains in-frame clones alone and is incomplete. The table has fewer than 70,000 clones, about 85% seen once; the top ten hold about 3.8%. Sample: CD4+ or CD8+ T cells sorted from blood, taken in a trial of the OX40 agonist ivuxolimab. The receptors here all came from an adult with an advanced solid tumor such as melanoma, head and neck, liver or kidney cancer.

The chain joins TRBV12-5 to TRBJ2-3; D call uncertain. V lost 7 bases and J 1 base, leaving 9 bases between the germline ends. Germline V CDR1 and CDR2: LGHNT, FRNRAP. The CDR3 is made up of 13 amino acids. CDR3 residues: CASAVWGTDTQYF. CDR3 bases: TGTGCTAGTGCCGTCTGGGGCACAGATACGCAGTATTTT.

The chain links TRBV2 to TRBJ2-1; D not certain. Trimming shortened V by 4 bases and J by 7 bases, and 11 bases separated the two germline ends. Germline V gene data show CDR1 as SNHLY and CDR2 as FYNNEI. This CDR3 comprises 13 residues. CDR3 DNA: TGTGCCAGCAGTGTCATCGGAGATAATGAGCAGTTCTTC. Translation: CASSVIGDNEQFF.

This rearrangement joins TRBV28 to TRBJ1-1; 7 bases agree with TRBD1. The CDR3 extends over 15 amino acids. Trimming at V came to 8 bases and at J to 3 bases, leaving 12 bases not matched to a gene. In germline, CDR1 is MDHEN, CDR2 SYDVKM. DNA for the CDR3: TGTGCCAGCTGCTACTCGCAGGGGGTGTACACTGAAGCTTTCTTT. It is translated as CASCYSQGVYTEAFF. Full variable domain (remainder filled in from reference TRBV28 and TRBJ1-1): DVKVTQSSRYLVKRTGEKVFLECVQDMDHENMFWYRQDPGLGLRLIYFSYDVKMKEKGDIPEGYSVSREKKERFSLILESASTNQTSMYLCASCYSQGVYTEAFFGQGTRLTVV.

V and J are TRBV27 and TRBJ2-3; TRBD2 aligns across 12 bases. The CDR3 has 17 residues. V shed 4 bases, J shed 8 bases, and the junction held 13 bases outside the gene matches. CDR1 is MNHEY, CDR2 SMNVEV, per germline (reference sequence). CDR3 region: CASSSRLAGDRSGTQYF. CDR3 in DNA: TGTGCCAGCAGTTCTAGACTAGCGGGGGACAGATCCGGTACGCAGTATTTT.

The V gene is TRBV6-6, the J gene TRBJ1-3, with 9 bases aligning to TRBD1. The CDR3 consists of 15 residues. V shed 5 bases, J shed 4 bases, and the junction held 6 bases outside the gene matches. CDR1 is MNHNY and CDR2 is SVGAGI in the germline V gene (reference sequence). In DNA form, the CDR3 reads TGTGCCAGCAGTCCCGGGACAGGGAGGGGAAACACCATATATTTT. It is translated as CASSPGTGRGNTIYF.

V usage is TRBV7-2 and J usage is TRBJ2-5; tentative D call: TRBD1 (6 bases). The length of the CDR3 is 17 residues. V was pared by 5 bases and J by 2 bases, with 21 bases between. CDR1 and CDR2 (germline): SGHTA, FQGNSA. The DNA for the CDR3 is TGTGCCAGCAGCCGGGGAAGGGCAATAGACAGGCAAGAGACCCAGTACTTC. Protein product: CASSRGRAIDRQETQYF.

This chain links TRBV19 with TRBJ1-5; D is possibly TRBD1 (5 bases). This CDR3 region has 12 residues. Germline-derived CDR1 and CDR2 are LNHDA and SQIVND (reference sequence). V gave up 8 bases and J gave up 2 bases, with 7 bases separating them. CDR3 sequence reads: CASQGGNQPQHF. As DNA, the CDR3 is TGTGCCAGTCAGGGAGGCAATCAGCCCCAGCATTTT.

The CDR3 is CASSMTGDSSYEQYF. Written as DNA, the CDR3 is TGTGCCAGCAGTATGACAGGGGATTCCTCCTACGAGCAGTACTTC. The chain joins TRBV21-1 to TRBJ2-7; the table's D call, TRBD1, has no DNA check behind it. TRBV21-1 has pseudogene status. CDR3 length: 15 amino acids.

The rearrangement links TRBV5-1 to TRBJ1-1; no firm D call. CDR1 and CDR2 from the germline V gene are SGHRS and YFSETQ. The CDR3 has 14 residues. The V end was cut by 7 bases, the J end by 4 bases, with 17 bases between. CDR3 sequence (DNA): TGCGCCAGCCGGCCCGTCCAAGGAGGCACTGAAGCTTTCTTT. It encodes CASRPVQGGTEAFF.

J is TRBJ1-5 and V is TRBV27, with 7 bases identical to TRBD1. V lost 6 bases, J lost 6 bases, and 2 bases stayed unmatched. The CDR3 is 12 amino acids. In germline, CDR1 is MNHEY, CDR2 SMNVEV (reference sequence). CDR3 in amino acids: CASRNRGQPQHF. The CDR3 region has the DNA TGTGCCAGCAGGAACAGGGGTCAGCCCCAGCATTTT.

This clone was recorded a few times. The rearrangement joins TRBV5-5 to TRBJ1-6; 9 bases agree with TRBD1. Germline CDR1 and CDR2: SGHKS and YYEKEE (reference sequence). V shed 4 bases and J 5 bases; nucleotides not matched to a gene: 4. The length of the CDR3 is 15 residues. This chain's CDR3 is CASSRTGVDNSPLHF. As DNA, the CDR3 is TGTGCCAGCAGCCGGACAGGGGTCGATAATTCACCCCTCCACTTT.

CDR3 in amino acids: CASIRNRESGYTF. In DNA form, the CDR3 reads TGTGCCAGTATACGGAACAGGGAATCTGGCTACACCTTC. The chain combines TRBV19 with TRBJ1-2; possible D gene TRBD1, 6 bases. The CDR3 length is 13 residues. Trimming stripped 7 bases from V and 7 bases from J, with 16 bases between. Germline CDR1 is LNHDA and CDR2 is SQIVND (reference sequence). Using reference TRBV19 and TRBJ1-2 for the parts outside the CDR3, the full variable domain is DGGITQSPKYLFRKEGQNVTLSCEQNLNHDAMYWYRQDPGQGLRLIYYSQIVNDFQKGDIAEGYSVSREKKESFPLTVTSAQKNPTAFYLCASIRNRESGYTFGSGTRLTVV.

The chain couples TRBV7-9 to TRBJ2-3; TRBD2 might be the D (5 bases). This CDR3 contains 16 residues. Germline-derived CDR1 and CDR2 are SEHNR and FQNEAQ (reference sequence). V was trimmed by 1 base and J by 2 bases, leaving 13 bases between them. CDR3 sequence (DNA): TGTGCCAGCAGCTTAGGTACCGGCGGGCCCACAGATACGCAGTATTTT. It is translated as CASSLGTGGPTDTQYF.

The rearrangement uses TRBV6-1 and TRBJ1-1; D perhaps matches TRBD1 (6 bases). Trimming stripped 6 bases from V and 2 bases from J, with 13 bases between. The CDR3 totals 14 residues. The germline gives CDR1 MNHNS, CDR2 SASEGT. In nucleotides, the CDR3 is TGTGCCAGCAGCAATCCAGGGGCCAACACTGAAGCTTTCTTT. Translation: CASSNPGANTEAFF.

This chain links TRBV7-9 with TRBJ2-1, with D maybe TRBD1 (6 bases). The CDR3 is 12 amino acids. Germline CDR1 is SEHNR and CDR2 is FQNEAQ (reference sequence). With 4 bases removed from V and 10 bases from J, the gap between germline ends came to 11 bases. The CDR3 coding sequence is TGTGCCAGCAGCTCCAACAGGGACGAGCAGTTCTTC. Translation gives CASSSNRDEQFF.

The chain has TRBV7-2 and TRBJ1-2; the match to TRBD1 covers 9 bases. Trimming took 1 base from V and 7 from J; bases not matched to a gene: 10. The CDR3 has 16 residues. Germline V gene sequence: CDR1 SGHTA, CDR2 FQGNSA. For the CDR3, the DNA is TGTGCCAGCAGCTTAGTCGGGACAGGGTTTGTTATTGGCTACACCTTC. It encodes CASSLVGTGFVIGYTF.

The gene calls are TRBV7-9 and TRBJ2-7; 8 bases are shared with TRBD1. V shed 5 bases and J 6 bases; nucleotides not matched to a gene: 12. From germline, CDR1 is SEHNR and CDR2 FQNEAQ (reference sequence). CDR3 length: 15 amino acids. The CDR3 DNA sequence: TGTGCCAGCAGCCCCTCCCCGGATGGGACAGGCGAGCAGTACTTC. Its translation is CASSPSPDGTGEQYF.

The chain recombines TRBV9 with TRBJ2-5; D is uncertain. The CDR3 contains 14 residues. Trimming stripped 0 bases from V and 0 bases from J, with 6 bases between. The germline V gene has CDR1 SGDLS and CDR2 YYNGEE. This CDR3 is CASSVGHHQETQYF. The CDR3 DNA sequence: TGTGCCAGCAGCGTAGGCCACCACCAAGAGACCCAGTACTTC.

In nucleotides, the CDR3 is TGTGCCAGCAGCCAAGCTCCCGGGACGAACTATGGCTACACCTTC. Its protein product is CASSQAPGTNYGYTF. This rearrangement joins TRBV4-2 to TRBJ1-2; possibly TRBD1 for D (5 bases). Trimming pared 1 base from V and 2 bases from J, leaving 11 bases between. Germline values: CDR1 LGHNA, CDR2 YNFKEQ. The CDR3 contains 15 residues.

V gene TRBV11-2 combines with J gene TRBJ2-3; 11 bases line up with TRBD2. The V gene's germline CDR1 is SGHAT and CDR2 FQNNGV. With 1 base clipped from V and 5 bases from J, the junction kept 8 bases outside the gene matches. There are 17 residues in the CDR3. The CDR3 protein is CASSLGIAGGQVDTQYF. CDR3 coding DNA: TGTGCCAGCAGCTTAGGGATAGCGGGGGGGCAGGTAGATACGCAGTATTTT.

The rearrangement uses TRBV12-5 and TRBJ2-5; D is possibly TRBD1 (5 bases). Trimming removed 1 base at V and 3 bases at J, with 9 bases between. Germline V lookup: CDR1 LGHNT, CDR2 FRNRAP. CDR3 size: 14 residues. The chain's CDR3 is CASGLAGKEETQYF. The CDR3 region has the DNA TGTGCTAGTGGTTTGGCAGGGAAAGAAGAGACCCAGTACTTC.

This chain uses TRBV28 with TRBJ2-2, with 8 bases matching TRBD1. V lost 8 bases and J lost 6; bases outside the gene matches: 17. This CDR3 has 17 residues. CDR1 and CDR2 (germline): MDHEN, SYDVKM. The chain's CDR3 is CASEYPPGQGEPGELFF. The DNA of the CDR3 is TGTGCCAGCGAATACCCACCCGGACAGGGTGAGCCCGGGGAGCTGTTTTTT.

V gene TRBV27 combines with J gene TRBJ1-1; tentative D call: TRBD1 (5 bases). V was clipped by 3 bases and J by 4 bases, with 12 bases between them. Germline V CDR1 and CDR2: MNHEY, SMNVEV (reference sequence). CDR3 length equals 14 residues. The CDR3 protein is CASSFRDRATEAFF. The CDR3 bases are TGTGCCAGCAGTTTTCGGGACCGGGCCACTGAAGCTTTCTTT.

The chain links TRBV5-4 to TRBJ2-3; the D is unclear. Germline lookup yields CDR1 SGHNT and CDR2 YYREEE (reference sequence). V was clipped by 1 base and J by 4 bases, with 10 bases between them. The CDR3 consists of 14 residues. CDR3 protein: CASSLRAEADTQYF. The CDR3 coding sequence is TGTGCCAGCAGCTTGAGGGCAGAGGCAGATACGCAGTATTTT. The full variable domain, in which reference TRBV5-4 and TRBJ2-3 provide the parts outside the CDR3, is ETGVTQSPTHLIKTRGQQVTLRCSSQSGHNTVSWYQQALGQGPQFIFQYYREEENGRGNFPPRFSGLQFPNYSSELNVNALELDDSALYLCASSLRAEADTQYFGPGTRLTVL.

This clone is classed as medium-sized. This sequence joins TRBV6-6 and TRBJ1-2; D might be TRBD1 (5 bases). V was shortened by 8 bases and J by 6 bases, with 16 bases between the two germline ends. There are 13 residues in the CDR3. Germline CDR1 is MNHNY and CDR2 is SVGAGI (reference sequence). The CDR3 coding sequence is TGTGCCAGCCAACCGGGACTGGGAAATGGCTACACCTTC. Translation: CASQPGLGNGYTF.

The chain carries TRBV5-4 and TRBJ2-5; 9 bases are shared with TRBD1. V trimming: 3 bases; J trimming: 4 bases; junction bases outside the gene matches: 7. Germline CDR1 is SGHNT and CDR2 is YYREEE (reference sequence). CDR3 length equals 15 residues. CDR3 region: CASSWGQGRGETQYF. The CDR3 bases are TGTGCCAGCAGCTGGGGACAGGGAAGGGGAGAGACCCAGTACTTC.

The rearrangement joins TRBV9 to TRBJ2-3, with 7 bases lining up with TRBD2. CDR1 and CDR2 (germline): SGDLS, YYNGEE. This CDR3 contains 15 residues. After removal of 5 bases from V and 4 bases from J, the junction contained 10 bases not matched to a gene. Here the CDR3 reads CASSRGVRTSDTQYF. CDR3 bases: TGTGCCAGCAGTCGGGGGGTCCGCACCTCAGATACGCAGTATTTT.

The genes are TRBV6-5 and TRBJ2-7, with 7 bases fitting TRBD2. With 5 bases clipped from V and 3 bases from J, the junction kept 7 bases outside the gene matches. The length of the CDR3 is 14 residues. Germline V gives CDR1 MNHEY, CDR2 SVGAGI. CDR3 region: CASSAWGGYYEQYF. CDR3 nucleotides: TGTGCCAGCAGTGCCTGGGGGGGATACTACGAGCAGTACTTC.

V and J are TRBV18 and TRBJ1-1, with 8 bases lining up with TRBD1. The CDR3 totals 14 residues. V lost 6 bases, J lost 4 bases, and 7 bases stayed unmatched. Germline V gene sequence: CDR1 KGHSH, CDR2 LQKENI. The CDR3 coding sequence is TGTGCCAGCTCTCCCAGGGGGCTTGGCACTGAAGCTTTCTTT. It specifies CASSPRGLGTEAFF.

This clone was seen more than once but under ten times. V gene TRBV11-2 combines with J gene TRBJ1-5, with a tentative D call TRBD1 (5 bases). This CDR3 region has 14 residues. V was cut by 5 bases and J by 2 bases, with 10 bases left in between. Germline CDR1 SGHAT, CDR2 FQNNGV. The CDR3 DNA reads TGTGCCAGCAGCCCTACGGGGGGCAATCAGCCCCAGCATTTT. Its translation is CASSPTGGNQPQHF.

The chain has TRBV5-4 and TRBJ1-2; D is possibly TRBD1 (6 bases). Trimming cost V 5 bases and J 4 bases, with 12 bases left between them. This CDR3 comprises 13 residues. Per the germline V gene, CDR1 is SGHNT and CDR2 is YYREEE (reference sequence). The CDR3 protein is CASSADRSYGYTF. In DNA form, the CDR3 reads TGTGCCAGCAGTGCTGACAGGAGCTATGGCTACACCTTC.

In the case of this clone: A far bigger clonotype differs at one base, so this is likely a read error. The chain has TRBV9 and TRBJ2-3; 10 nucleotides line up with TRBD2. Germline values: CDR1 SGDLS, CDR2 YYNGEE. CDR3 length: 15 residues. This CDR3 reads CARSVGSGGADTQYF. The CDR3 nucleotides read TGTGCCCGCAGCGTAGGGAGCGGGGGGGCCGATACGCAGTATTTT.